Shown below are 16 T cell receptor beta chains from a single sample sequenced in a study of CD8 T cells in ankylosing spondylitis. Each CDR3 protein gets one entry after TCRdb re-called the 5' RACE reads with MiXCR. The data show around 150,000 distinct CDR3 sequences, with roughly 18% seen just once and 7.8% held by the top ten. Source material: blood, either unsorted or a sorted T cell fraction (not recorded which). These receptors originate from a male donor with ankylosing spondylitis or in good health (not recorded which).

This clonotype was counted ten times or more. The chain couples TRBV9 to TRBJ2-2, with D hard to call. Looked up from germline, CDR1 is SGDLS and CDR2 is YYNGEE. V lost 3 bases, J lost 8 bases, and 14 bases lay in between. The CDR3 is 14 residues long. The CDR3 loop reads CASSAPSFGGELFF. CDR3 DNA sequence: TGTGCCAGCAGCGCCCCCTCTTTTGGGGGGGAGCTGTTTTTT. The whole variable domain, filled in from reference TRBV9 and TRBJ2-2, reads DSGVTQTPKHLITATGQRVTLRCSPRSGDLSVYWYQQSLDQGLQFLIQYYNGEERAKGNILERFSAQQFPDLHSELNLSSLELGDSALYFCASSAPSFGGELFFGEGSRLTVL.

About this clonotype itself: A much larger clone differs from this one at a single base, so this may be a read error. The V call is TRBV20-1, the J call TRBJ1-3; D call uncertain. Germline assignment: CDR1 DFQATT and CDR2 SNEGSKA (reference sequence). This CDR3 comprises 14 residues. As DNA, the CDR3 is TGCAGTGCTAGAACAGCGTACTCTGGAATCACCATATATTTT. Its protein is CSARTAYSGITIYF.

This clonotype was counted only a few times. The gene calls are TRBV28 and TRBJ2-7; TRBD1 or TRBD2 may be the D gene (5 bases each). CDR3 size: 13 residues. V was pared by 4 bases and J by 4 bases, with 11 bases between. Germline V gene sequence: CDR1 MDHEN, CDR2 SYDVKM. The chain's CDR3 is CASSSGTPYEQYF. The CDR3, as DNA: TGTGCCAGCAGTTCCGGGACCCCGTACGAGCAGTACTTC. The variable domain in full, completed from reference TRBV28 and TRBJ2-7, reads DVKVTQSSRYLVKRTGEKVFLECVQDMDHENMFWYRQDPGLGLRLIYFSYDVKMKEKGDIPEGYSVSREKKERFSLILESASTNQTSMYLCASSSGTPYEQYFGPGTRLTVT.

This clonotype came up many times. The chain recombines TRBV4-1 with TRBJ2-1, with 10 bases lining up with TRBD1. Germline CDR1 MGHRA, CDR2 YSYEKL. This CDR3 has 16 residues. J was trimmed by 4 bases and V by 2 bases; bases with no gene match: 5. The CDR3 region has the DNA TGCGCCAGCAGCCAATCCGGACAGGGGGGGTACAATGAGCAGTTCTTC. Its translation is CASSQSGQGGYNEQFF.

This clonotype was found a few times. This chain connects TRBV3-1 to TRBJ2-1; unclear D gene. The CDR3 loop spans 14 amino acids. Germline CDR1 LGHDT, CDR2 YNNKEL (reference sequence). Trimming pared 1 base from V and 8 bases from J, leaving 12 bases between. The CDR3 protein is CASSQVVDGHEQFF. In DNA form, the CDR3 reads TGTGCCAGCAGCCAAGTCGTTGATGGTCATGAGCAGTTCTTC.

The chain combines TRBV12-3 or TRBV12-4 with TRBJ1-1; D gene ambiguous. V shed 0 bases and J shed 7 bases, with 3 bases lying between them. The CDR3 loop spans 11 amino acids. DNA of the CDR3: TGTGCCAGCAGTTTAGCAATTGAAGCTTTCTTT. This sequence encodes CASSLAIEAFF.

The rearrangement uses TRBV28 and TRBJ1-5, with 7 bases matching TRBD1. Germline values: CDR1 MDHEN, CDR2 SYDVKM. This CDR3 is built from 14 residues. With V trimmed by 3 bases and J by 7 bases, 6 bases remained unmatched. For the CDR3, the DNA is TGTGCCAGCAGTTTCGTGACAGGGTTGCAGCCCCAGCATTTT. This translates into CASSFVTGLQPQHF.

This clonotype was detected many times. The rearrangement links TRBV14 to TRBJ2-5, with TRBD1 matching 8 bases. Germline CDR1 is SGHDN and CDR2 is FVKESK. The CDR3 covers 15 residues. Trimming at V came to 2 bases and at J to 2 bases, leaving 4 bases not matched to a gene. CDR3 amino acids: CASSQPRTGQETQYF. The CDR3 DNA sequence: TGTGCCAGCAGCCAACCGCGGACAGGGCAAGAGACCCAGTACTTC.

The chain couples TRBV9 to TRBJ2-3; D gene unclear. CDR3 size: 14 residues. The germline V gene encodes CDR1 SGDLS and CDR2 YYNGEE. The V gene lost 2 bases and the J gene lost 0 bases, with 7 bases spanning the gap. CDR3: CASSVLASTDTQYF. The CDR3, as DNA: TGTGCCAGCAGCGTTTTGGCTAGCACAGATACGCAGTATTTT.

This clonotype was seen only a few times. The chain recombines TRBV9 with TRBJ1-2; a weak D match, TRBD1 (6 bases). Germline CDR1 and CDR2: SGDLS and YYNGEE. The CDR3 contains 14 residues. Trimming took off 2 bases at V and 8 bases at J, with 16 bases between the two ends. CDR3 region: CASSVGLQGDGYTF. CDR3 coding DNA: TGTGCCAGCAGCGTTGGTTTACAGGGAGACGGCTACACCTTC.

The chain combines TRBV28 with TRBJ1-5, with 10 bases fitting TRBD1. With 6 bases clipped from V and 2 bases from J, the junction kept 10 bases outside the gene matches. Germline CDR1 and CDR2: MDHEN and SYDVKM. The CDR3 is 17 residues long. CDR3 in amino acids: CASRTPWGQGRNQPQHF. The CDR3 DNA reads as TGTGCCAGCAGGACCCCCTGGGGACAGGGGCGCAATCAGCCCCAGCATTTT.

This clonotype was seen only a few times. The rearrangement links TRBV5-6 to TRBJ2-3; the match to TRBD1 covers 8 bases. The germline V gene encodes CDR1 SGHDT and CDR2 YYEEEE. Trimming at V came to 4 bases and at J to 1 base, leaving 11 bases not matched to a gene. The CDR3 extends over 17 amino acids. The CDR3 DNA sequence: TGTGCCAGCAGCACCCGTCTGACAGGGGCCCGCACAGATACGCAGTATTTT. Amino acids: CASSTRLTGARTDTQYF.

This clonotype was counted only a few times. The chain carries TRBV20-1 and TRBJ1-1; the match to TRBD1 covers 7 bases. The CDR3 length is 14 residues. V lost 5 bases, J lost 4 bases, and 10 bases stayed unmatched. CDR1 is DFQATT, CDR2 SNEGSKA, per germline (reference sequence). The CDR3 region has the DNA TGCAGTGCTCGACAAACAGGGGTTGTCACTGAAGCTTTCTTT. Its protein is CSARQTGVVTEAFF.

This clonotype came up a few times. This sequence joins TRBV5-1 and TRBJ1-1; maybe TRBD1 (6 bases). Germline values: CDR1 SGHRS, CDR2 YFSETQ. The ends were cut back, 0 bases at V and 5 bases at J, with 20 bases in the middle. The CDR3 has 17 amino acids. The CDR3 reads CASSLEGNNVRGTEAFF. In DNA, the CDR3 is TGCGCCAGCAGCTTGGAAGGGAACAACGTAAGGGGGACTGAAGCTTTCTTT.

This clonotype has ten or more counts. CDR3 coding DNA: TGTGCCAGCAGCTTAACGTCAGGGGACTATAGCAATCAGCCCCAGCATTTT. This translates into CASSLTSGDYSNQPQHF. The chain uses TRBV7-8 and TRBJ1-5, with D possibly matching TRBD1 (6 bases). Germline loops: CDR1 SGHVS, CDR2 FQNEAQ. Deletions cut 2 bases from V and 0 bases from J, with 14 bases between. There are 17 residues in the CDR3.

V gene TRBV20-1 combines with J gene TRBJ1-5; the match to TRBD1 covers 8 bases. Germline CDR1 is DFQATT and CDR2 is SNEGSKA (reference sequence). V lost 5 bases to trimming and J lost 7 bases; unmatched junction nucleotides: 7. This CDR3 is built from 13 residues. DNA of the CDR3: TGCAGTGCTTCGACAGGGGCGGGACAGCCCCAGCATTTT. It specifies CSASTGAGQPQHF.